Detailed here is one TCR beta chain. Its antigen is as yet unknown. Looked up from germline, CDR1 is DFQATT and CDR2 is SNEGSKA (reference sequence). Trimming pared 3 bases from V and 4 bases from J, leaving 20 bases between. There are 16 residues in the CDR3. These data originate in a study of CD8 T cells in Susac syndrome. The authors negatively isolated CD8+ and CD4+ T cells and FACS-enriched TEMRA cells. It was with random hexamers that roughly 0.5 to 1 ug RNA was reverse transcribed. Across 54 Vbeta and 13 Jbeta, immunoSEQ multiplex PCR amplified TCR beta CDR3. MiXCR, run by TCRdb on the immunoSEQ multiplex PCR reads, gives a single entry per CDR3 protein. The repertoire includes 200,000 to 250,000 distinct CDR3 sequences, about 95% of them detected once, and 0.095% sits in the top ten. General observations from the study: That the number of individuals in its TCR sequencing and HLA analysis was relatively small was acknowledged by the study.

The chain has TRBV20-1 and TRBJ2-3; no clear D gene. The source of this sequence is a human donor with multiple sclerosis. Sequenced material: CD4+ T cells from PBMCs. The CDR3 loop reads CSASVSPVPLADTQYF. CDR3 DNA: TGCAGTGCTAGTGTGAGCCCGGTCCCACTGGCAGATACGCAGTATTTT.